One and the same sample provided the 19 T cell receptor beta chains below, sequenced in a study of cytomegalovirus exposure and HLA in healthy donors. It was with 60 Vbeta and 13 Jbeta primers that the PCR ran. The repertoire was sequenced with immunoSEQ multiplex PCR; TCRdb's copy has only in-frame clones and lacks some. The sample includes some 200,000 clones, roughly 89% seen only once; the top ten take approximately 1%. Sequencing used PBMCs. These receptors all stem from a woman under 30 in good health and CMV-seronegative.

On this clone itself: A junction boundary mismatches the germline segment, possibly from a read error. This CDR3 is CASSLGAGPKNSQYF. The CDR3 DNA is TGTGCCAGCAGTCTGGGGGCAGGGCCTAAAAACAGTCAGTACTTC. The J gene is TRBJ2-4, the V gene TRBV6-1; a possible D gene is TRBD1 (6 bases). There are 15 residues in the CDR3. CDR1 MNHNS and CDR2 SASEGT come from the germline V gene.

The genes are TRBV9 and TRBJ1-6; maybe TRBD1 (6 bases). The CDR3 totals 16 residues. CDR1 SGDLS and CDR2 YYNGEE come from the germline V gene. Trimming removed 0 bases from V and 8 bases from J, with 15 bases in between. CDR3: CASSVEARGAHSPLHF. The CDR3 nucleotides are TGTGCCAGCAGCGTAGAAGCCAGGGGAGCGCATTCACCCCTCCACTTT.

The chain is built from TRBV9 and TRBJ2-1; 11 bases are shared with TRBD2. The CDR3 has 18 amino acids. CDR1 is SGDLS and CDR2 is YYNGEE in the germline V gene. The J segment lost 5 bases and the V segment lost 3 bases, leaving 13 bases of the junction unmatched. The CDR3 sequence: CASSATSGDVDGNNEQFF. The CDR3 bases are TGTGCCAGCAGCGCGACTAGCGGGGACGTTGATGGGAACAATGAGCAGTTCTTC.

This rearrangement joins TRBV7-9 to TRBJ1-1; tentatively, D is TRBD1 (5 bases). CDR1 SEHNR and CDR2 FQNEAQ come from the germline V gene (reference sequence). The V end lost 2 bases, the J end lost 6 bases, and 10 bases lay between the germline ends. The CDR3 totals 13 residues. This CDR3 is CASSLITGSEAFF. In DNA form, the CDR3 reads TGTGCCAGCAGCTTAATCACAGGATCTGAAGCTTTCTTT. Full variable domain (outside the CDR3, taken from reference TRBV7-9 and TRBJ1-1): DTGVSQNPRHKITKRGQNVTFRCDPISEHNRLYWYRQTLGQGPEFLTYFQNEAQLEKSRLLSDRFSAERPKGSFSTLEIQRTEQGDSAMYLCASSLITGSEAFFGQGTRLTVV.

The chain carries TRBV19 and TRBJ1-2, with 7 bases fitting TRBD1. The germline CDR1 and CDR2 sequences are LNHDA and SQIVND (reference sequence). Trimming took 8 bases from V and 4 from J; bases not matched to a gene: 13. The CDR3 is made up of 15 amino acids. CDR3 DNA sequence: TGTGCCAGTTTCCGACAGGGATCCCAGTCCTATGGCTACACCTTC. It translates to CASFRQGSQSYGYTF. Filled out from reference TRBV19 and TRBJ1-2, the complete variable domain reads DGGITQSPKYLFRKEGQNVTLSCEQNLNHDAMYWYRQDPGQGLRLIYYSQIVNDFQKGDIAEGYSVSREKKESFPLTVTSAQKNPTAFYLCASFRQGSQSYGYTFGSGTRLTVV.

The chain has TRBV16 and TRBJ2-1, with TRBD1 as a possible D gene (5 bases). V dropped 0 bases and J dropped 6 bases, with 21 bases sitting between them. CDR3 size: 18 residues. Germline V lookup: CDR1 KGHSY, CDR2 FQNENV. The CDR3 reads CASSQSFMGIPGFNEQFF. In nucleotides, the CDR3 is TGTGCCAGCAGCCAATCTTTTATGGGGATTCCAGGGTTCAATGAGCAGTTCTTC.

This clone was seen only once. J is TRBJ1-3 and V is TRBV2; tentatively, D is TRBD1 (6 bases). The ends were cut back, 4 bases at V and 2 bases at J, with 15 bases in the middle. Per germline, CDR1 SNHLY and CDR2 FYNNEI. CDR3 size: 16 residues. The CDR3 DNA sequence: TGTGCCAGCAGTGCCCCCCGGGGGGCGACTGGAAACACCATATATTTT. Translation: CASSAPRGATGNTIYF.

V usage is TRBV29-1 and J usage is TRBJ1-5, with D unresolved. CDR1 is SQVTM and CDR2 is ANQGSEA in the germline V gene. This CDR3 spans 14 amino acids. V lost 4 bases and J lost 11, with 21 bases in between. The CDR3 loop is CSVVRSLGNGAQHF. CDR3 in DNA: TGCAGCGTTGTTCGTTCTTTGGGGAACGGGGCCCAGCATTTT.

The chain employs TRBV7-7 and TRBJ2-1, with TRBD1 as a possible D gene (5 bases). V lost 5 bases to trimming and J lost 1 base, with 12 bases between them. This CDR3 comprises 15 residues. Germline V gene sequence: CDR1 SSHAT, CDR2 FNYEAQ (reference sequence). The CDR3 protein is CASSPLGASYNEQFF. The CDR3 nucleotides read TGTGCCAGCAGCCCGCTAGGGGCGTCCTACAATGAGCAGTTCTTC.

J is TRBJ1-3 and V is TRBV6-1; 8 bases fit TRBD1. With V trimmed by 6 bases and J by 1 base, 5 bases remained unmatched. Germline CDR1 is MNHNS and CDR2 is SASEGT. The CDR3 spans 15 residues. The chain's CDR3 is CASRDRVLSGNTIYF. The CDR3 DNA follows: TGTGCCAGCAGGGACAGGGTGCTATCTGGAAACACCATATATTTT.

The gene calls are TRBV6-5 and TRBJ1-1; D gene uncertain. Germline CDR1 MNHEY, CDR2 SVGAGI. V dropped 10 bases and J dropped 8 bases, with 14 bases sitting between them. CDR3 size: 11 residues. The CDR3 sequence: CATTQSPEAFF. The CDR3 bases are TGTGCCACCACCCAGTCTCCCGAAGCTTTCTTT.

This clone has a single count. V usage is TRBV7-8 and J usage is TRBJ1-5; 9 nucleotides line up with TRBD1. The CDR3 runs 15 residues. Germline assignment: CDR1 SGHVS and CDR2 FQNEAQ. The V gene end was trimmed by 5 bases and the J gene end by 0 bases; junction bases not matched to a gene: 2. Written as DNA, the CDR3 is TGTGCCAGCAGCGGGACAGGGATTAGCAATCAGCCCCAGCATTTT. Amino acids: CASSGTGISNQPQHF.

This clone turned up a few times. The rearrangement joins TRBV5-5 to TRBJ2-7, with D hard to call. Trimming removed 0 bases from V and 6 bases from J, with 16 bases in between. From germline, CDR1 is SGHKS and CDR2 YYEKEE (reference sequence). This CDR3 spans 15 amino acids. CDR3 in DNA: TGTGCCAGCAGCTTGGCCATTATTACTATGGGCGAGCAGTACTTC. Its translation: CASSLAIITMGEQYF.

The V call is TRBV7-2, the J call TRBJ2-5; 7 nucleotides match TRBD2. The J call may be in error: the DNA end matches TRBJ2-7 better. Germline CDR1 reads SGHTA; CDR2 reads FQGNSA. This CDR3 spans 15 amino acids. The CDR3 region has the DNA TGTGCCAGCAGCTTAGATCGCGGGGGAACCTACGAGCAGTACTTC. The encoded protein is CASSLDRGGTYEQYF.

This chain links TRBV5-4 with TRBJ2-5, with TRBD1 identical over 8 bases. The DNA end is more similar to TRBJ2-7, so the J call may be wrong. Germline values: CDR1 SGHNT, CDR2 YYREEE (reference sequence). The CDR3 is 15 amino acids. The CDR3 bases are TGTGCCAGCAGCCGAAGACAGGGGCAAGCCTACGAGCAGTACTTC. This encodes CASSRRQGQAYEQYF.

The rearrangement uses TRBV6-1 and TRBJ2-1; perhaps TRBD2 as D (6 bases). Germline V CDR1 and CDR2: MNHNS, SASEGT. The CDR3 length is 18 residues. V lost 2 bases to trimming and J lost 3 bases, with 20 bases between them. The CDR3 region has the DNA TGTGCCAGCAGTGAACCTATCCCCTCGAGGAGGGTCTACAATGAGCAGTTCTTC. It encodes CASSEPIPSRRVYNEQFF.

The chain recombines TRBV25-1 with TRBJ2-1; maybe TRBD2 (6 bases). CDR1 is MGHDK and CDR2 is SYGVNS in the germline V gene. V was trimmed by 5 bases and J by 0 bases, leaving 17 bases between them. CDR3 size: 17 residues. The CDR3 protein is CASSQGSAGSSYNEQFF. The CDR3 DNA reads as TGTGCCAGCAGTCAGGGTTCAGCGGGTAGCTCCTACAATGAGCAGTTCTTC.

This chain links TRBV5-1 with TRBJ2-2; TRBD1 aligns across 9 bases. The CDR3 spans 18 residues. V lost 3 bases to trimming and J lost 4 bases; unmatched junction nucleotides: 13. CDR1 is SGHRS and CDR2 is YFSETQ in the germline V gene. The CDR3 sequence is CASSSNPPGQGFTGELFF. DNA of the CDR3: TGCGCCAGCAGCTCGAACCCCCCGGGACAGGGATTCACCGGGGAGCTGTTTTTT.

A single count supports this clone. The chain couples TRBV4-1 to TRBJ1-2; D is uncertain. This CDR3 has 13 residues. The ends were cut back, 0 bases at V and 6 bases at J, with 8 bases in the middle. The germline CDR1 and CDR2 sequences are MGHRA and YSYEKL. The CDR3 DNA follows: TGCGCCAGCAGCCAAGATTCGAGGGATGGCTACACCTTC. Its translation: CASSQDSRDGYTF.